This T cell receptor beta chain originates from a study of shared clonotypes between healthy human individuals. General study points: Estimated clonotype richness was generally higher in naive than memory subsets.

As concerns this clone: Its antigen is unknown.

With 6 bases clipped from V and 3 bases from J, the junction kept 4 bases outside the gene matches. The CDR3 sequence is 13 residues long. Germline CDR1 ENHRY, CDR2 SYGVKD. The protocol was immunoSEQ multiplex PCR, while the TCRdb copy is restricted to in-frame clones and leaves out a portion. The data show approximately 1.5 million clones, just under 99% seen once. A split of CD4+ cells into CD45RA+ naive and CD45RA-negative memory subsets was performed. The clonotype comes from a man aged 25-40 years in good health. The chain is built from TRBV10-3 and TRBJ2-7; 8 bases fit TRBD1. The source material was naive CD4+ T cells sorted from blood. The subset is: CD45RA+ positively selected. CDR3 DNA: TGTGCCATCAGGGCACAGGGGGTCTACGAGCAGTACTTC. It specifies CAIRAQGVYEQYF.